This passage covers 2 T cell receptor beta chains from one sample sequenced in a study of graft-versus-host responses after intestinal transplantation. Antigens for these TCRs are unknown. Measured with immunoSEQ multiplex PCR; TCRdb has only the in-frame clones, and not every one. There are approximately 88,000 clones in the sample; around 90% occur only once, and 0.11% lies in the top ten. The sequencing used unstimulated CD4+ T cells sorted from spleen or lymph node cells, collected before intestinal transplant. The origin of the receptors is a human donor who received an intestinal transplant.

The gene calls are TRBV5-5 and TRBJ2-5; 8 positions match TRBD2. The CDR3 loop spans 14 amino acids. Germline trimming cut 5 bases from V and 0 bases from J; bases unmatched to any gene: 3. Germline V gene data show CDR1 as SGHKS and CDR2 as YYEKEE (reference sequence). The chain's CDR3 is CASSREGHQETQYF. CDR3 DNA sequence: TGTGCCAGCAGTCGGGAGGGGCACCAAGAGACCCAGTACTTC.

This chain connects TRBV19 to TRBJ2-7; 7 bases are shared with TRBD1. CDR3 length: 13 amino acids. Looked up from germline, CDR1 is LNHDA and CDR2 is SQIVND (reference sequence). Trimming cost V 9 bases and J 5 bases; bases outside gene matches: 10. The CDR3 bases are TGTGCCAGCAAGCCGACCGACAGGGACGAGCAGTACTTC. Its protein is CASKPTDRDEQYF.